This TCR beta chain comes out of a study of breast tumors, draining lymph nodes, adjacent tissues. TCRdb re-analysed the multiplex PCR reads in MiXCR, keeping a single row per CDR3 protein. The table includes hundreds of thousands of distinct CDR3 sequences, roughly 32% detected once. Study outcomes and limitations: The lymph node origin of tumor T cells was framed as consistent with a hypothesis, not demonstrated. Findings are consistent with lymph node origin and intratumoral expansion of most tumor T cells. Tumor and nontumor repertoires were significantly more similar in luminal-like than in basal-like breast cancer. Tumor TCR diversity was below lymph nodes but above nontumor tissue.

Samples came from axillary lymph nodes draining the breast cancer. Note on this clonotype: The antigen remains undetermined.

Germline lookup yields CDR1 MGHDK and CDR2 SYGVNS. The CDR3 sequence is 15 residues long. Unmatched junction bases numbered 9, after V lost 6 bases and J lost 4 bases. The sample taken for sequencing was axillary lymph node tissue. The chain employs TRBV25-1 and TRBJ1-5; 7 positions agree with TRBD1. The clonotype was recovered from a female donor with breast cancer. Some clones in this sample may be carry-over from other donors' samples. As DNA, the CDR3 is TGTGCCAGCAGCCAACCAGGGGGGAGAAATCAGCCCCAGCATTTT. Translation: CASSQPGGRNQPQHF.